This is a list of T cell receptor beta chains from one sample in a study of CD4 T cells in relation to SARS-CoV-2 and coronaviruses. The data were produced by immunoSEQ multiplex PCR, yet TCRdb's version contains in-frame clones alone and is incomplete. The sample records 20,000 to 25,000 clones, around two thirds being singletons. Their cognate antigens are unknown. The sequenced sample was CD4+ T cells from PBMCs, cultured in vitro. These receptors were obtained from a human donor in good health. The CDR3 runs from the conserved cysteine through the conserved F or W. Each record gives: V gene, J gene, CDR3 protein.

v_call: TRBV7-9; j_call: TRBJ1-1; cdr3_aa: CASRGTGRMGTEAFF
v_call: TRBV5-4; j_call: TRBJ2-7; cdr3_aa: CASSADLAVSYEQYF
v_call: TRBV29-1; j_call: TRBJ2-3; cdr3_aa: CSVGGGQSGTDTQYF
v_call: TRBV6-5; j_call: TRBJ1-1; cdr3_aa: CASSYCRDRCEAFF
v_call: TRBV10-3; j_call: TRBJ2-5; cdr3_aa: CASLDGASGQETQYF
v_call: TRBV7-2; j_call: TRBJ2-1; cdr3_aa: CASSPYLTNEQFF
v_call: TRBV5-4; j_call: TRBJ1-6; cdr3_aa: CASSSGGPYNSPLHF
v_call: TRBV2; j_call: TRBJ2-3; cdr3_aa: CASSGSTSTDTQYF
v_call: TRBV7-2; j_call: TRBJ1-1; cdr3_aa: CASSKGPNTEAFF
v_call: TRBV25-1; j_call: TRBJ2-4; cdr3_aa: CASSQRGGRSIQYF
v_call: TRBV6-1; j_call: TRBJ1-2; cdr3_aa: CASSEQGRYGYTF
v_call: TRBV19; j_call: TRBJ2-5; cdr3_aa: CASSIRPGGRTETQYF
v_call: TRBV2; j_call: TRBJ2-5; cdr3_aa: CASSRDRGPTIQETQYF
v_call: TRBV24-1; j_call: TRBJ2-1; cdr3_aa: CATSDLTTGKVYNEQFF
v_call: TRBV12-3/TRBV12-4; j_call: TRBJ2-7; cdr3_aa: CASSLGTLERQYF
v_call: TRBV3-1/TRBV3-2; j_call: TRBJ2-3; cdr3_aa: CASSQVGVRGTQYF
v_call: TRBV30; j_call: TRBJ2-7; cdr3_aa: CACERGGPYEQYF
v_call: TRBV10-1; j_call: TRBJ1-2; cdr3_aa: CASSEAGVDYGYTF
v_call: TRBV18; j_call: TRBJ2-4; cdr3_aa: CASSSSSGKNIQYF
v_call: TRBV20-1; j_call: TRBJ2-7; cdr3_aa: CSASFPSGGSYEQYF
v_call: TRBV2; j_call: TRBJ1-2; cdr3_aa: CASSVQGRGYTF
v_call: TRBV5-1; j_call: TRBJ1-2; cdr3_aa: CASSPGQGGYGYTF
v_call: TRBV2; j_call: TRBJ1-3; cdr3_aa: CASRPGQSGNTIYF
v_call: TRBV5-1; j_call: TRBJ2-7; cdr3_aa: CASSLVAVGSYEQYF
v_call: TRBV6-5; j_call: TRBJ1-5; cdr3_aa: CASSDGGLIGQPQHF
v_call: TRBV2; j_call: TRBJ1-1; cdr3_aa: CASRYRGTNTEAFF
v_call: TRBV28; j_call: TRBJ1-1; cdr3_aa: CASRPSDRVSTEAFF
v_call: TRBV6-5; j_call: TRBJ2-2; cdr3_aa: CASSPPTGTGELFF
v_call: TRBV5-1; j_call: TRBJ1-1; cdr3_aa: CASSPYPGVETEAFF
v_call: TRBV19; j_call: TRBJ2-1; cdr3_aa: CASSIGGISSYNEQFF
v_call: TRBV7-8; j_call: TRBJ1-5; cdr3_aa: CASSWDRNQPQHF